This TCR beta chain was captured in a study of cytomegalovirus exposure and HLA in healthy donors. The PCR had 60 Vbeta and 13 Jbeta primers. Clones were sequenced by immunoSEQ multiplex PCR, and TCRdb holds only the in-frame ones, with some missing. Counted here are roughly 120,000 clones, 65% to 85% occurring once; the ten biggest clones make up less than 0.25%. Germline V CDR1 and CDR2: MNHEY, SMNVEV (reference sequence). J was trimmed by 2 bases and V by 4 bases; bases with no gene match: 3. This CDR3 region has 15 residues. Material for sequencing was PBMCs. This chain connects TRBV27 to TRBJ2-3; 10 bases agree with TRBD2. This receptor was obtained from a man aged 45 to 65 in good health and CMV-seronegative. The CDR3 is CASSYGLADTDTQYF. CDR3 sequence (DNA): TGTGCCAGCAGTTATGGACTAGCGGACACAGATACGCAGTATTTT.